Below, 27 T cell receptor beta chains from the same sample are listed, as sequenced in a study of brain T cells in children with intractable seizures. As to time point: blood from clinic visit 5 months post-surgery; TSC patient then seizure free. Generated by immunoSEQ multiplex PCR, the TCRdb table keeps only in-frame clones and is missing some. The sample includes 340,000 or so clones, roughly 93% of them seen just once. The material sequenced was peripheral blood, taken 4 to 5 months after surgery. These receptors were collected from a boy in the first two years of life with tuberous sclerosis and intractable seizures.

This clone came up a few times. The rearrangement uses TRBV6-5 and TRBJ1-1; the match to TRBD1 covers 7 bases. Germline assignment: CDR1 MNHEY and CDR2 SVGAGI. J gave up 1 base and V 6 bases, and 5 bases lay outside the gene matches. The CDR3 extends over 14 amino acids. The CDR3 DNA is TGTGCCAGCAGCCGTGGGACAGAGAACACTGAAGCTTTCTTT. It is translated as CASSRGTENTEAFF.

V usage is TRBV5-3 and J usage is TRBJ1-1; D is ambiguous. TRBV5-3 is designated an ORF whose function remains uncertain. This CDR3 comprises 14 residues. V lost 1 base, J lost 0 bases, and 7 bases lay in between. CDR3 in DNA: TGTGCCAGAAGCTTGTACAGTATGAACACTGAAGCTTTCTTT. Translating gives CARSLYSMNTEAFF.

The chain is built from TRBV9 and TRBJ2-1; TRBD2 matches 11 bases. From germline, CDR1 is SGDLS and CDR2 YYNGEE. The CDR3 covers 16 residues. Germline trimming cut 2 bases from V and 4 bases from J; bases unmatched to any gene: 5. Here the CDR3 reads CASSVIGTSGYNEQFF. The CDR3 region has the DNA TGTGCCAGCAGCGTTATTGGGACTAGCGGTTACAATGAGCAGTTCTTC.

The chain couples TRBV20-1 to TRBJ2-7, with D unclear. V lost 3 bases to trimming and J lost 2 bases, with 5 bases between them. CDR1 is DFQATT, CDR2 SNEGSKA, per germline (reference sequence). The CDR3 totals 11 residues. The CDR3 loop is CSASDAYEQYF. The CDR3 nucleotides are TGCAGTGCTAGTGATGCCTACGAGCAGTACTTC.

The rearrangement links TRBV12-3 or TRBV12-4 to TRBJ2-7; D is possibly TRBD2 (6 bases). This CDR3 region has 13 residues. The V gene lost 4 bases and the J gene lost 2 bases, with 9 bases spanning the gap. The DNA of the CDR3 is TGTGCCAGCAGTTGGGGGGTAACCTACGAGCAGTACTTC. It specifies CASSWGVTYEQYF.

V gene TRBV9 combines with J gene TRBJ2-2; 8 bases agree with TRBD2. Trimming removed 2 bases from V and 3 bases from J; junction bases left unmatched: 6. The length of the CDR3 is 16 residues. CDR1 is SGDLS, CDR2 YYNGEE, per germline. The CDR3 DNA sequence: TGTGCCAGCAGCGTTTCCCCGGGAGGGGACACCGGGGAGCTGTTTTTT. Amino acid sequence: CASSVSPGGDTGELFF.

The V and J genes are TRBV3-1 (or the pseudogene TRBV3-2) and TRBJ2-5; no reliable D call. Trimming shortened V by 2 bases and J by 5 bases, and 6 bases separated the two germline ends. This CDR3 comprises 12 residues. Germline-derived CDR1 and CDR2 are LGHDT and YNNKEL (reference sequence). DNA of the CDR3: TGTGCCAGCAGCCAAAACCGGGAGACCCAGTACTTC. Translation gives CASSQNRETQYF.

The J gene is TRBJ1-2, the V gene TRBV27; D unclear. Trimming removed 8 bases at V and 2 bases at J, with 9 bases between. This CDR3 comprises 12 residues. Germline V CDR1 and CDR2: MNHEY, SMNVEV (reference sequence). DNA for the CDR3: TGTGCCAGCTATACATTGAACTATGGCTACACCTTC. Translation gives CASYTLNYGYTF.

V usage is TRBV11-2 and J usage is TRBJ2-2; 9 bases fit TRBD1. J gave up 1 base and V 4 bases, and 7 bases lay outside the gene matches. CDR3 length: 17 amino acids. The germline V gene encodes CDR1 SGHAT and CDR2 FQNNGV. Here the CDR3 DNA reads TGTGCCAGCAGCTCCCATCGGGGACAGGGGAACACCGGGGAGCTGTTTTTT. It is translated as CASSSHRGQGNTGELFF.

CDR3 region: CASSQEYGINTEAFF. CDR3 DNA: TGTGCCAGCAGCCAAGAGTATGGAATTAACACTGAAGCTTTCTTT. V usage is TRBV3-1 (or the pseudogene TRBV3-2) and J usage is TRBJ1-1, with D hard to call. This CDR3 comprises 15 residues. Trimming took off 0 bases at V and 2 bases at J, with 10 bases between the two ends. CDR1 and CDR2 from the germline V gene are LGHDT and YNNKEL (reference sequence).

This chain joins TRBV7-9 and TRBJ2-5; TRBD2 might be the D (5 bases). Between the trimmed V and J ends, which lost 3 bases and 7 bases, there was a span of 21 bases. CDR1 and CDR2 (germline): SEHNR, FQNEAQ (reference sequence). The CDR3 runs 16 residues. CDR3 in amino acids: CASSFVGLTSWVTQYF. The CDR3 bases are TGTGCCAGCAGCTTCGTTGGACTGACTTCTTGGGTGACCCAGTACTTC.

This clone was detected a few times. The gene calls are TRBV9 and TRBJ1-4, with D possibly TRBD1 on 5 matching bases. Trimming stripped 0 bases from V and 6 bases from J, with 12 bases between. Germline V lookup: CDR1 SGDLS, CDR2 YYNGEE. CDR3 length: 15 amino acids. CDR3 bases: TGTGCCAGCAGCGTAGGGCAGGGTGGGGATGAAAAACTGTTTTTT. Its translation is CASSVGQGGDEKLFF.

The chain uses TRBV18 and TRBJ1-2, with TRBD1 matching over 7 bases. Looked up from germline, CDR1 is KGHSH and CDR2 is LQKENI. After removal of 3 bases from V and 6 bases from J, the junction contained 10 bases not matched to a gene. The CDR3 length is 15 residues. In nucleotides, the CDR3 is TGTGCCAGCTCACCTCAGCGGGCAGGGGGTGATGGCTACACCTTC. The encoded protein is CASSPQRAGGDGYTF. Variable domain in full (rest from reference TRBV18 and TRBJ1-2): NAGVMQNPRHLVRRRGQEARLRCSPMKGHSHVYWYRQLPEEGLKFMVYLQKENIIDESGMPKERFSAEFPKEGPSILRIQQVVRGDSAAYFCASSPQRAGGDGYTFGSGTRLTVV.

The V and J genes are TRBV7-2 and TRBJ2-7, with D uncertain. Germline CDR1 and CDR2: SGHTA and FQGNSA. The CDR3 totals 14 residues. Trimming removed 1 base at V and 5 bases at J, with 12 bases between. The CDR3 DNA reads TGTGCCAGCAGCTTAGTAGGCCGTGGAGACGAGCAGTACTTC. Its translation: CASSLVGRGDEQYF.

The J gene is TRBJ2-5, the V gene TRBV7-2; the D is unclear. Trimming removed 5 bases from V and 4 bases from J, with 17 bases in between. The CDR3 extends over 15 amino acids. CDR1 SGHTA and CDR2 FQGNSA come from the germline V gene. CDR3 DNA sequence: TGTGCCAGCAGCCCCATATCGGTCGGTTTAGAGACCCAGTACTTC. The encoded protein is CASSPISVGLETQYF.

The count of this clone is one. V and J are TRBV16 and TRBJ2-7; 7 bases are shared with TRBD1. In germline, CDR1 is KGHSY, CDR2 FQNENV. Trimming took 2 bases from V and 3 from J; bases not matched to a gene: 1. The CDR3 is 13 amino acids. In DNA, the CDR3 is TGTGCCAGCAGCCAACCAGGGGGCTACGAGCAGTACTTC. This encodes CASSQPGGYEQYF. Full variable domain (outside the CDR3, taken from reference TRBV16 and TRBJ2-7): GEEVAQTPKHLVRGEGQKAKLYCAPIKGHSYVFWYQQVLKNEFKFLISFQNENVFDETGMPKERFSAKCLPNSPCSLEIQATKLEDSAVYFCASSQPGGYEQYFGPGTRLTVT.

The chain employs TRBV6-5 and TRBJ1-1; D gene ambiguous. This CDR3 has 16 residues. From germline, CDR1 is MNHEY and CDR2 SVGAGI. Trimming stripped 2 bases from V and 1 base from J, with 14 bases between. Here the CDR3 DNA reads TGTGCCAGCAGTTACCGAACCCAAACAAGGAACACTGAAGCTTTCTTT. It codes for CASSYRTQTRNTEAFF.

This chain joins TRBV11-3 and TRBJ2-3, with 15 bases matching TRBD2. V lost 4 bases and J lost 2; bases outside the gene matches: 10. The CDR3 runs 19 residues. Looked up from germline, CDR1 is SGHNT and CDR2 is YENEEA. This CDR3 reads CASSSRPGLAGGATDTQYF. The CDR3 DNA reads TGTGCCAGCAGCTCACGCCCGGGACTAGCGGGAGGCGCCACAGATACGCAGTATTTT.

The V call is TRBV6-5, the J call TRBJ1-1; 7 nucleotides line up with TRBD1. The CDR3 runs to 13 residues. Looked up from germline, CDR1 is MNHEY and CDR2 is SVGAGI. V shed 4 bases, J shed 1 base, and the junction held 0 bases outside the gene matches. This chain's CDR3 is CASSWTGNTEAFF. The CDR3 nucleotides are TGTGCCAGCAGTTGGACAGGGAACACTGAAGCTTTCTTT.

The chain combines TRBV20-1 with TRBJ2-3; 8 positions match TRBD1. Germline lookup yields CDR1 DFQATT and CDR2 SNEGSKA (reference sequence). J was trimmed by 1 base and V by 3 bases; bases with no gene match: 3. This CDR3 is 14 amino acids long. CDR3 DNA sequence: TGCAGTGCTAGTATGGACAGGGGCACAGATACGCAGTATTTT. Encoded protein: CSASMDRGTDTQYF.

V gene TRBV5-6 combines with J gene TRBJ2-1; D may match TRBD1 or TRBD2 (5 bases each). This CDR3 is built from 15 residues. The V end lost 1 base, the J end lost 6 bases, and 14 bases lay between the germline ends. Germline-derived CDR1 and CDR2 are SGHDT and YYEEEE. CDR3 DNA sequence: TGTGCCAGCAGCTTGTGGGGGAAACTGACCAATGAGCAGTTCTTC. Amino acid sequence: CASSLWGKLTNEQFF.

In its sample, this clone was seen once. The V gene is TRBV4-2, the J gene TRBJ2-5; 9 nucleotides line up with TRBD2. The CDR3 is 15 amino acids. The J segment lost 5 bases and the V segment lost 4 bases, leaving 8 bases of the junction unmatched. Germline V gene sequence: CDR1 LGHNA, CDR2 YNFKEQ. CDR3 region: CASSRLTSGGETQYF. CDR3 in DNA: TGTGCCAGCAGCCGGCTGACTAGCGGAGGGGAGACCCAGTACTTC.

This chain uses TRBV6-5 with TRBJ2-3; TRBD2 matches at 8 bases. J was trimmed by 4 bases and V by 0 bases; bases with no gene match: 0. Per germline, CDR1 MNHEY and CDR2 SVGAGI. The CDR3 length is 14 residues. CDR3 in amino acids: CASSYSAGADTQYF. As DNA, the CDR3 is TGTGCCAGCAGTTACTCAGCGGGAGCAGATACGCAGTATTTT.

The J gene is TRBJ2-7, the V gene TRBV5-8; D not resolved. V was shortened by 7 bases and J by 0 bases, with 11 bases between the two germline ends. Per the germline V gene, CDR1 is SGHTS and CDR2 is YDEGEE. The CDR3 loop spans 13 amino acids. CDR3 sequence: CASRAVLSYEQYF. The DNA of the CDR3 is TGTGCCAGCCGGGCTGTTCTCTCCTACGAGCAGTACTTC.

V and J are TRBV24-1 and TRBJ2-5, with TRBD1 matching 9 bases. V lost 2 bases and J lost 4; bases outside the gene matches: 1. The germline V gene has CDR1 KGHDR and CDR2 SFDVKD. This CDR3 comprises 14 residues. The CDR3 DNA follows: TGTGCCACCAGTGATTGGGGACAGGGAGAGACCCAGTACTTC. Translating gives CATSDWGQGETQYF.

The genes are TRBV2 and TRBJ2-7; no firm D call. The CDR3 extends over 13 amino acids. V was shortened by 3 bases and J by 0 bases, with 6 bases between the two germline ends. CDR1 is SNHLY, CDR2 FYNNEI, per germline. The CDR3 sequence is CASSDQSSYEQYF. The CDR3 region has the DNA TGTGCCAGCAGTGATCAGAGCTCCTACGAGCAGTACTTC.

This rearrangement joins TRBV13 to TRBJ1-2, with 8 positions matching TRBD1. This CDR3 has 14 amino acids. J lost 2 bases, V lost 5 bases, and 4 bases had no gene match. Germline values: CDR1 PRHDT, CDR2 FYEKMQ (reference sequence). Here the CDR3 reads CASSERQGNYGYTF. DNA for the CDR3: TGTGCCAGCAGCGAGCGACAGGGGAACTATGGCTACACCTTC. The entire variable domain, with the rest obtained from reference TRBV13 and TRBJ1-2, is as follows: AAGVIQSPRHLIKEKRETATLKCYPIPRHDTVYWYQQGPGQDPQFLISFYEKMQSDKGSIPDRFSAQQFSDYHSELNMSSLELGDSALYFCASSERQGNYGYTFGSGTRLTVV.